This TCR beta chain was sequenced in a study of T cells in localized non-small cell lung cancer (dated by TCRdb to 2018 to 2021). As for the study more broadly: The study analyzed T cell repertoires of 200 to 250 early-stage NSCLC patients, comparing tumors and uninvolved tumor-adjacent lungs. All 240 or so NSCLC patients in the cohort were treatment-naive and had localized lung tumors that were resected. The mean age of the NSCLC patients was roughly 70 years, with 120 to 150 men and about a hundred women.

In the germline V gene, CDR1 corresponds to SGDLS and CDR2 to YYNGEE. The CDR3 contains 16 residues, cysteine and phenylalanine counted. Only the CDR3 DNA is retained, 48 bases long and in frame from the first base. Trimming costs V 5 bases and J 3 bases, and their ends lie 17 bases apart. This clone was counted a few times. Its antigen remains undetermined. Per-base quality was not reported, and no clone a single base away is much larger than it. The immunoSEQ Assay was used to sequence TCR beta CDR3 regions from DNA. As for how the authors treated the data: To compute T cell density, TCR beta template counts were normalized to usable DNA, which was estimated by amplifying housekeeping genes. Using the preseqR package, richness was estimated by extrapolating to 120,000 templates for tissue samples and 400,000 templates for PBMC samples. Clonality was defined as one minus Pielou's evenness. Differential abundance testing on productive amino-acid clonotypes, with a minimum total count of 5 and an alpha of 0.1, was used to identify tissue-enriched TCRs. The Jaccard Index and the Morisita Overlap Index were used to measure how much the repertoires overlapped between compartments. GLIPH grouped TCR beta CDR3s together with public tetramer-defined viral CDR3s, and a viral motif had to include at least three viral sequences and also show V-gene enrichment. TCRdb stores this immuneACCESS table with in-frame sequences only. Part of the clones is absent; in the studies checked, under half of the shortfall reflects unresolved V genes, and no reason is known for the rest. That table supplies the V and J calls and clone size; D and trimming were determined from the DNA. Present in this sample are approximately 1,600 clones, 36% of which were seen just once. Of the sample, approximately 8.1% falls within the top ten clones.

Uninvolved adjacent lung was taken at least 2 cm from the tumor margin and confirmed free of atypia by two independent pathologists. At diagnosis, tumor, uninvolved tumor-adjacent lung and peripheral blood were collected and then preserved as a mix of FFPE and fresh-frozen material. General conclusions and limits of the study: The highest T cell clonality was observed in uninvolved tumor-adjacent lung, where clonality exceeded that of tumor, suggesting that antigenic responses were more focused in uninvolved tumor-adjacent lung. A median of 57 of the top 100 tumor clones turned up in the paired uninvolved adjacent lung, and some 28 of those clones also ranked among the top 100 of that same adjacent lung. Because multi-region tumor sequencing was not performed, intratumor heterogeneity could not be ruled out. Because the study design was exploratory, TCR variables were selected using unadjusted p-values without false-discovery rate correction. Longer overall survival was associated with higher blood T cell density, whereas shorter survival was associated with higher adjacent-lung clonality.

The sequenced sample was normal lung tissue next to the tumor, obtained before any cancer treatment. The chain uses TRBV9 and TRBJ1-4; confidence is insufficient to name the D gene. The TCR comes from an older female donor with stage II squamous cell lung carcinoma. The CDR3 region has the sequence CASSLDRLDPNEKLFF. The DNA reads as follows: TGTGCCAGCAGTTTAGACCGTTTAGACCCTAATGAAAAACTGTTTTTT.